This TCR beta chain originates from a study of cytomegalovirus exposure and HLA in healthy donors. As for the study in general: The platform used for the 110 or so validation repertoires matched that of the 500 to 850 first-cohort repertoires, a later analysis reported.

Comments on this clone: Its specificity is not known.

Measured with immunoSEQ multiplex PCR; TCRdb has only the in-frame clones, and not every one. The table includes 150,000 to 200,000 clones, roughly 83% detected once. Study outcomes and limitations: In vitro testing confirmed a few CMV-associated chains as specific for CMV antigens. For cytomegalovirus status, the classifier reportedly gave diagnoses with high specificity and sensitivity.

Material for sequencing was PBMCs. This receptor was obtained from a young man in good health and CMV-seropositive.

CDR3 protein: CASSPLRTGRGPTDTQYF. For the CDR3, the DNA is TGCGCCAGCAGTCCTTTGCGAACGGGGCGGGGGCCCACAGATACGCAGTATTTT. The chain combines TRBV23-1 with TRBJ2-3, with a possible D match to TRBD2 (7 bases). TRBV23-1 is an ORF, with its function uncertain. V was cut by 4 bases and J by 2 bases, with 22 bases left in between. This CDR3 has 18 residues.